This T cell receptor beta chain emerged from a study of TIL therapy for anti-PD-1-resistant metastatic lung cancer. V dropped 3 bases and J dropped 3 bases, with 8 bases sitting between them. Germline V gives CDR1 LNHDA, CDR2 SQIVND (reference sequence). The CDR3 is 13 amino acids. Indicated time point: pre-treatment sample, taken before nivolumab and TIL therapy. The libraries were made with immunoSEQ v3. TCRdb's table, derived via immunoSEQ multiplex PCR, lists solely in-frame clones and lacks some. There are roughly 60,000 clones in the sample; about nine tenths occur only once, and approximately 2.4% lies in the top ten.

The clonotype was recovered from a person between 30 and 80 years old with non-small cell lung cancer. The V call is TRBV19, the J call TRBJ2-5; no definite D call. Material: blood, obtained at baseline. In DNA form, the CDR3 reads TGTGCCAGTAGTATCTCGGGTAAAGAGACCCAGTACTTC. It codes for CASSISGKETQYF.